What follows are 2 T cell receptor beta chains derived from one specimen sequenced in a study of blood T cells in healthy people across ages. Using a J-beta primer mix together with a sample-barcoded 5' primer, a second PCR was run for roughly 6 to 12 cycles. TCRdb called the 5' RACE reads again in MiXCR, with one record for every CDR3 protein. The data contain 950,000 to 1,200,000 distinct CDR3 sequences, around two fifths of them singletons. The sequencing sample was made of blood. Receptors were obtained from a man younger than 30 in good health.

V usage is TRBV12-3 or TRBV12-4 and J usage is TRBJ2-2; perhaps TRBD1 as D (6 bases). V lost 0 bases and J 7 bases, leaving 9 bases between the germline ends. CDR3 length: 14 residues. The CDR3 DNA reads as TGTGCCAGCAGTTTAGCGCAGGGGCGCGGGGAGCTGTTTTTT. It is translated as CASSLAQGRGELFF.

The chain is built from TRBV5-6 and TRBJ1-5; perhaps TRBD1 as D (5 bases). Germline V gene data show CDR1 as SGHDT and CDR2 as YYEEEE. V lost 3 bases and J lost 0, with 13 bases in between. This CDR3 has 16 residues. DNA for the CDR3: TGTGCCAGCAGCTCCGGTTTCGGGGGTAGCAATCAGCCCCAGCATTTT. Amino acids: CASSSGFGGSNQPQHF.